A selection of T cell receptor beta chains follows, all from one sample in a study of shared clonotypes between healthy human individuals. TCRdb keeps only in-frame clones here, not all; method: immunoSEQ multiplex PCR. The table shows approximately 2,000,000 clones, with 80% to 95% occurring only once. The sample was naive CD8+ T cells from PBMCs. The receptors shown here come from a young man in good health. Some clones in this sample may be carry-over from other donors' samples. The CDR3 runs from the conserved cysteine through the conserved F or W. Each record gives: V gene, D gene, J gene, clone size, CDR3 protein, CDR3 DNA. The D gene is left open where the match is weak. Not all rows give a size; the values are once, few, many and, for expanded clones, a class.

V: TRBV10-2
D: -
J: TRBJ1-5
size: -
CDR3: CASSDLLEFNQPQHF
DNA: TGCGCCAGCAGTGATTTACTGGAGTTCAATCAGCCCCAGCATTTT

V: TRBV9
D: TRBD1
J: TRBJ1-2
size: -
CDR3: CASSFRDRAFGYTF
DNA: TGTGCCAGCAGCTTCCGGGACAGGGCTTTCGGCTACACCTTC

V: TRBV2
D: -
J: TRBJ2-7
size: -
CDR3: CASRGGNEQYF
DNA: TGTGCCAGCAGGGGGGGAAACGAGCAGTACTTC

V: TRBV5-1
D: -
J: TRBJ2-7
size: -
CDR3: CASSSGSGLYEQYF
DNA: TGCGCCAGCAGCTCGGGTAGCGGATTGTACGAGCAGTACTTC

V: TRBV11-2
D: -
J: TRBJ2-5
size: -
CDR3: CASSLVTRETQYF
DNA: TGTGCCAGCAGCTTAGTTACGCGGGAGACCCAGTACTTC

V: TRBV28
D: -
J: TRBJ2-7
size: -
CDR3: CASSLISGPTYEQYF
DNA: TGTGCCAGCAGTTTAATAAGCGGACCGACTTACGAGCAGTACTTC

V: TRBV29-1
D: -
J: TRBJ2-7
size: -
CDR3: CSVEVDGSYEQYF
DNA: TGCAGCGTTGAAGTGGACGGATCCTACGAGCAGTACTTC

V: TRBV28
D: -
J: TRBJ1-1
size: -
CDR3: CASSFTGWGAKNTEAFF
DNA: TGTGCCAGCAGTTTTACAGGGTGGGGGGCGAAGAACACTGAAGCTTTCTTT

V: TRBV6-5
D: -
J: TRBJ2-7
size: -
CDR3: CASSYSVGGTYEQYF
DNA: TGTGCCAGCAGTTACTCAGTCGGCGGGACCTACGAGCAGTACTTC

V: TRBV11-2
D: TRBD1
J: TRBJ2-7
size: -
CDR3: CASSFPGQGYEQYF
DNA: TGTGCCAGCAGCTTCCCGGGACAGGGCTACGAGCAGTACTTC

V: TRBV7-9
D: -
J: TRBJ1-4
size: -
CDR3: CASSIRTVRVEKLFF
DNA: TGTGCCAGCAGCATTCGGACAGTTCGAGTTGAAAAACTGTTTTTT

V: TRBV6-5
D: -
J: TRBJ1-1
size: -
CDR3: CASSYSVNTEAFF
DNA: TGTGCCAGCAGTTACTCAGTAAACACTGAAGCTTTCTTT

V: TRBV11-3
D: -
J: TRBJ2-7
size: -
CDR3: CASSLLPLVPYEQYF
DNA: TGTGCCAGCAGCTTACTCCCCCTGGTGCCGTACGAGCAGTACTTC

V: TRBV29-1
D: TRBD2
J: TRBJ2-2
size: once
CDR3: CSVGGLAGNTGELFF
DNA: TGCAGCGTTGGAGGACTAGCGGGGAACACCGGGGAGCTGTTTTTT

V: TRBV9
D: TRBD2
J: TRBJ2-1
size: -
CDR3: CASSVSDGRGYNEQFF
DNA: TGTGCCAGCAGCGTTTCCGACGGGAGGGGGTACAATGAGCAGTTCTTC

V: TRBV11-2
D: -
J: TRBJ2-2
size: -
CDR3: CASSGVTGELFF
DNA: TGTGCCAGCAGCGGAGTAACCGGGGAGCTGTTTTTT

V: TRBV9
D: -
J: TRBJ2-1
size: -
CDR3: CASSPGTMYNEQFF
DNA: TGTGCCAGCAGCCCTGGGACCATGTACAATGAGCAGTTCTTC

V: TRBV5-1
D: -
J: TRBJ2-5
size: -
CDR3: CASSLATPTETQYF
DNA: TGCGCCAGCAGCTTGGCTACCCCAACCGAGACCCAGTACTTC

V: TRBV28
D: -
J: TRBJ1-6
size: -
CDR3: CADGPGRSSPLHF
DNA: TGTGCCGACGGGCCGGGGAGGTCTTCACCCCTCCACTTT

V: TRBV28
D: -
J: TRBJ1-1
size: -
CDR3: CASSLSLEAFF
DNA: TGTGCCAGCAGTTTATCCCTAGAAGCTTTCTTT

V: TRBV4-3
D: -
J: TRBJ2-1
size: -
CDR3: CASSQDERGVEQFF
DNA: TGCGCCAGCAGCCAAGATGAGAGGGGCGTTGAGCAGTTCTTC

V: TRBV6-5
D: TRBD1
J: TRBJ1-2
size: -
CDR3: CASSYSGTGSYGYTF
DNA: TGTGCCAGCAGTTACTCCGGGACAGGGAGCTATGGCTACACCTTC

V: TRBV7-9
D: TRBD1
J: TRBJ1-2
size: -
CDR3: CASSQGEMGYYGYTF
DNA: TGTGCCAGCAGCCAGGGGGAGATGGGGTACTATGGCTACACCTTC

V: TRBV27
D: -
J: TRBJ1-5
size: -
CDR3: CASSLRQGFHQPQHF
DNA: TGTGCCAGCAGTTTACGGCAGGGGTTCCATCAGCCCCAGCATTTT

V: TRBV30
D: TRBD2
J: TRBJ2-1
size: -
CDR3: CAWSEREGYNEQFF
DNA: TGTGCCTGGAGTGAGCGGGAGGGATACAATGAGCAGTTCTTC

V: TRBV6-5
D: -
J: TRBJ2-2
size: few
CDR3: CASSTLHGELFF
DNA: TGTGCCAGCAGTACCCTGCACGGGGAGCTGTTTTTT

V: TRBV19
D: TRBD1
J: TRBJ2-4
size: -
CDR3: CASSMGRGAKNIQYF
DNA: TGTGCCAGTAGTATGGGCAGGGGGGCCAAAAACATTCAGTACTTC

V: TRBV11-2
D: TRBD1
J: TRBJ1-3
size: -
CDR3: CASSLDLEGTGELEVNTIYF
DNA: TGTGCCAGCAGCTTAGATTTGGAGGGAACAGGGGAATTAGAGGTGAACACCATATATTTT

V: TRBV30
D: TRBD1
J: TRBJ1-1
size: -
CDR3: CAWGTGRAEAFF
DNA: TGTGCCTGGGGGACAGGGAGAGCTGAAGCTTTCTTT

V: TRBV11-1
D: -
J: TRBJ2-7
size: -
CDR3: CASSSGRGIYEQYF
DNA: TGTGCCAGCAGTTCAGGGAGAGGGATCTACGAGCAGTACTTC

V: TRBV27
D: -
J: TRBJ2-5
size: -
CDR3: CASSLVGGRETQYF
DNA: TGTGCCAGCAGTTTGGTAGGGGGGCGAGAGACCCAGTACTTC

V: TRBV21-1
D: -
J: TRBJ2-4
size: -
CDR3: CASSKVIFRKSVEKVKNIQYF
DNA: TGTGCCAGCAGCAAAGTAATTTTTAGAAAGAGTGTGGAGAAGGTCAAAAACATTCAGTACTTC

V: TRBV5-8
D: TRBD1
J: TRBJ2-1
size: -
CDR3: CASSQRQGKYNEQFF
DNA: TGTGCCAGCAGCCAGCGACAGGGGAAATACAATGAGCAGTTCTTC